In this sample, the clone carrying this T cell receptor beta chain turned up a few times. The antigen is not known. A much larger clone lies one base from this, so it may be a read error. Because the CDR3 is missing its conserved closing phenylalanine or tryptophan, this is likely a read error. Time point reported: newly diagnosed GD, antithyroid drugs for less than 3 months. PBMCs provided the RNA from which the TCR library was made. The data stem from a study of regulatory T cells in long-lasting Graves disease. On the study more broadly: Under 3 months of antithyroid drugs had been taken by newly diagnosed Graves' patients.

The CDR3 has 15 amino acids. J gave up 3 bases and V 1 base, and 5 bases lay outside the gene matches. Germline values: CDR1 LGHDT, CDR2 YNNKEL (reference sequence). Notes on the study in general: Persistent disease preferred TRBV28, TRBJ1-2 and TRBJ2-5.

CDR3-region Arm-PCR and iRepertoire HTBI primers produced the TCR beta libraries. TCRdb itself ran the multiplex PCR reads through MiXCR, one entry per CDR3 protein. The sample has a few hundred thousand distinct CDR3 sequences; around 16% are singletons. The same data also went into a second study, on T cells in Graves' hyperthyroidism and ophthalmopathy. That paper notes: First-round RT-PCR of the TCR CDR3 relied on the HTBI primer set.

This TCR was sampled from a woman aged 18 to 35 with Graves disease. Sequencing was performed on peripheral blood mononuclear cells (PBMCs), taken at new diagnosis, from a patient treated with antithyroid drugs. The chain links TRBV3-1 to TRBJ2-7, with TRBD1 matching 8 bases. CDR3 residues: CASSQAPGQGYEQYL. CDR3 nucleotide sequence: TGTGCCAGCAGCCAAGCTCCAGGACAGGGCTACGAGCAGTACCTC.